Below are 16 T cell receptor beta chains sequenced from a single sample in a study of cytomegalovirus exposure and HLA in healthy donors. In the PCR, 60 Vbeta and 13 Jbeta primers were used. The table came from immunoSEQ multiplex PCR; TCRdb's copy has only in-frame clones and leaves some out. The sample includes about 280,000 clones, approximately 90% seen only once; the top ten take roughly 2%. Sequencing used PBMCs. The receptors stem from a woman aged 18-30 years in good health and CMV-seronegative.

This rearrangement joins TRBV15 to TRBJ1-1; tentative D call: TRBD1 (5 bases). Trimming removed 6 bases from V and 1 base from J, with 9 bases in between. The CDR3 length is 13 residues. The germline V gene has CDR1 LNHNV and CDR2 YYDKDF (reference sequence). The CDR3 sequence: CATRTESNTEAFF. Written as DNA, the CDR3 is TGTGCCACCAGGACAGAGTCGAACACTGAAGCTTTCTTT.

V usage is TRBV6-5 and J usage is TRBJ1-2; 10 bases are a match to TRBD1. CDR1 is MNHEY and CDR2 is SVGAGI in the germline V gene. Trimming removed 4 bases from V and 3 bases from J; junction bases left unmatched: 2. The CDR3 has 14 amino acids. CDR3 protein: CASSSGQGDYGYTF. Written as DNA, the CDR3 is TGTGCCAGCAGTTCCGGACAGGGGGACTATGGCTACACCTTC.

The gene calls are TRBV2 and TRBJ1-2; maybe TRBD1 (5 bases). This CDR3 comprises 12 residues. The germline CDR1 and CDR2 sequences are SNHLY and FYNNEI. The ends were cut back, 4 bases at V and 7 bases at J, with 10 bases in the middle. CDR3 DNA: TGTGCCAGCAGTGTGATCGGGGGTGGCTACACCTTC. This gives the protein CASSVIGGGYTF. The complete variable domain, with remaining parts taken from reference TRBV2 and TRBJ1-2, reads EPEVTQTPSHQVTQMGQEVILRCVPISNHLYFYWYRQILGQKVEFLVSFYNNEISEKSEIFDDQFSVERPDGSNFTLKIRSTKLEDSAMYFCASSVIGGGYTFGSGTRLTVV.

The CDR3 DNA reads TGTGCCAGCAGCTTCCCCCGTCCCGGGGAGCTGTTTTTT. Protein: CASSFPRPGELFF. The rearrangement links TRBV7-9 to TRBJ2-2; D is unresolved. V dropped 3 bases and J dropped 6 bases, with 8 bases sitting between them. In germline, CDR1 is SEHNR, CDR2 FQNEAQ (reference sequence). This CDR3 is built from 13 residues.

The CDR3 sequence: CASSLRGTDTQYF. The CDR3 DNA sequence: TGTGCCAGCAGCTTGAGGGGGACAGATACGCAGTATTTT. The chain combines TRBV5-4 with TRBJ2-3, with a tentative D call TRBD1 (6 bases). The CDR3 covers 13 residues. Trimming removed 1 base from V and 3 bases from J, with 6 bases in between. CDR1 and CDR2 (germline): SGHNT, YYREEE (reference sequence).

This clone occurred a few times. The chain couples TRBV6-4 to TRBJ1-1; possible D gene TRBD1, 5 bases. Trimming pared 4 bases from V and 1 base from J, leaving 19 bases between. The length of the CDR3 is 17 residues. Germline-derived CDR1 and CDR2 are MRHNA and SNTAGT. The CDR3 loop reads CASSGPAQGLGNTEAFF. The DNA for the CDR3 is TGTGCCAGCAGTGGGCCCGCTCAGGGTTTGGGGAACACTGAAGCTTTCTTT.

V gene TRBV30 combines with J gene TRBJ1-2, with D possibly being TRBD1 (6 bases). From germline, CDR1 is GTSNPN and CDR2 SVGIG (reference sequence). Trimming took 3 bases from V and 4 from J, leaving 15 bases between them. There are 14 residues in the CDR3. This CDR3 reads CAWSQGRGSYGYTF. The DNA for the CDR3 is TGTGCCTGGAGCCAGGGGCGCGGTAGCTATGGCTACACCTTC.

This clone has just one count. V is TRBV6-6 and J is TRBJ2-3, with 13 bases aligning to TRBD2. Per the germline V gene, CDR1 is MNHNY and CDR2 is SVGAGI (reference sequence). This CDR3 spans 14 amino acids. V lost 9 bases, J lost 4 bases, and 4 bases stayed unmatched. The CDR3, as DNA: TGTGCCAGTGGAGGGACTAGCGGGGCAGATACGCAGTATTTT. Its translation is CASGGTSGADTQYF.

This chain connects TRBV5-6 to TRBJ2-2, with TRBD2 identical over 10 bases. This CDR3 region has 19 residues. Losses at the gene ends were 3 bases for V and 1 base for J; bases not matched to a gene: 12. Germline values: CDR1 SGHDT, CDR2 YYEEEE. The CDR3 bases are TGTGCCAGCAGCTCGCGACTAGCGGGTCCGCGCATGAACACCGGGGAGCTGTTTTTT. This encodes CASSSRLAGPRMNTGELFF.

V is TRBV30 and J is TRBJ2-1; 12 bases match TRBD2. The CDR3 consists of 15 residues. Per germline, CDR1 GTSNPN and CDR2 SVGIG (reference sequence). V lost 3 bases, J lost 3 bases, and 3 bases stayed unmatched. The CDR3 loop is CAWRLAGGIYNEQFF. The CDR3 DNA is TGTGCCTGGAGACTAGCGGGGGGAATCTACAATGAGCAGTTCTTC.

The rearrangement uses TRBV25-1 and TRBJ2-7; TRBD1 agrees at 9 bases. CDR3 length: 14 residues. V was clipped by 3 bases and J by 5 bases; unmatched bases: 5. Germline CDR1 reads MGHDK; CDR2 reads SYGVNS. CDR3 amino acids: CASSDPNRGHEQYF. The CDR3 DNA reads as TGTGCCAGCAGTGACCCAAACAGGGGGCACGAGCAGTACTTC.

J is TRBJ2-5 and V is TRBV2; D may be TRBD2 (7 bases). Per germline, CDR1 SNHLY and CDR2 FYNNEI. Trimming took off 1 base at V and 5 bases at J, with 17 bases between the two ends. There are 16 residues in the CDR3. The chain's CDR3 is CASSEGVGGAWETQYF. CDR3 DNA: TGTGCCAGCAGTGAAGGGGTAGGGGGGGCCTGGGAGACCCAGTACTTC. The full variable domain, with the rest looked up from reference TRBV2 and TRBJ2-5, is EPEVTQTPSHQVTQMGQEVILRCVPISNHLYFYWYRQILGQKVEFLVSFYNNEISEKSEIFDDQFSVERPDGSNFTLKIRSTKLEDSAMYFCASSEGVGGAWETQYFGPGTRLLVL.

The chain employs TRBV10-1 and TRBJ1-1, with unresolved D. The CDR3 extends over 13 amino acids. Germline assignment: CDR1 WNHNN and CDR2 SYGVQD (reference sequence). V lost 6 bases, J lost 3 bases, and 11 bases lay in between. In DNA, the CDR3 is TGCGCCAGCAGATTTTCTCGGGACACTGAAGCTTTCTTT. This codes for CASRFSRDTEAFF.

The rearrangement joins TRBV7-9 to TRBJ1-5; D is unresolved. V was shortened by 1 base and J by 3 bases, with 4 bases between the two germline ends. This CDR3 has 13 residues. The germline CDR1 and CDR2 sequences are SEHNR and FQNEAQ (reference sequence). The CDR3 DNA reads TGTGCCAGCAGCTTAGACTACAATCAGCCCCAGCATTTT. It is translated as CASSLDYNQPQHF.

V usage is TRBV5-6 and J usage is TRBJ2-5; possible D gene TRBD1, 5 bases. This CDR3 comprises 18 residues. Germline V lookup: CDR1 SGHDT, CDR2 YYEEEE. V was pared by 3 bases and J by 2 bases, with 23 bases between. The CDR3 region is CASSSTPRGAPQQETQYF. In DNA form, the CDR3 reads TGTGCCAGCAGCTCCACACCCCGTGGGGCTCCTCAACAAGAGACCCAGTACTTC.

The chain employs TRBV19 and TRBJ1-6; 8 nucleotides align to TRBD1. In germline, CDR1 is LNHDA, CDR2 SQIVND (reference sequence). This CDR3 contains 14 residues. Unmatched junction bases numbered 4, after V lost 5 bases and J lost 7 bases. The CDR3 protein is CASSQRQGNSPLHF. CDR3 DNA sequence: TGTGCCAGTAGTCAGCGACAGGGGAATTCACCCCTCCACTTT.